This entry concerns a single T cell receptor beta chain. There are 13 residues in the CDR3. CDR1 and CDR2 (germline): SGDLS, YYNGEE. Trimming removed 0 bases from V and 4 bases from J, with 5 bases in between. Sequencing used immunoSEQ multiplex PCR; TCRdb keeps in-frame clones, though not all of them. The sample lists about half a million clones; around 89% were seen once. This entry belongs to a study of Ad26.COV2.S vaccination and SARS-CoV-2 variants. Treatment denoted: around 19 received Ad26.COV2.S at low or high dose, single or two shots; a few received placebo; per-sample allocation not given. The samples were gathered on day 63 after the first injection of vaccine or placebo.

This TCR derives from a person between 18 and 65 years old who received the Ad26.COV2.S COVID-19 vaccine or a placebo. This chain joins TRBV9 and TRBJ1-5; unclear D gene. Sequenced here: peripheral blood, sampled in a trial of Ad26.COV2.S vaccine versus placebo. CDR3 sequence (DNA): TGTGCCAGCAGCGTAGAGAGTAATCAGCCCCAGCATTTT. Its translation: CASSVESNQPQHF.